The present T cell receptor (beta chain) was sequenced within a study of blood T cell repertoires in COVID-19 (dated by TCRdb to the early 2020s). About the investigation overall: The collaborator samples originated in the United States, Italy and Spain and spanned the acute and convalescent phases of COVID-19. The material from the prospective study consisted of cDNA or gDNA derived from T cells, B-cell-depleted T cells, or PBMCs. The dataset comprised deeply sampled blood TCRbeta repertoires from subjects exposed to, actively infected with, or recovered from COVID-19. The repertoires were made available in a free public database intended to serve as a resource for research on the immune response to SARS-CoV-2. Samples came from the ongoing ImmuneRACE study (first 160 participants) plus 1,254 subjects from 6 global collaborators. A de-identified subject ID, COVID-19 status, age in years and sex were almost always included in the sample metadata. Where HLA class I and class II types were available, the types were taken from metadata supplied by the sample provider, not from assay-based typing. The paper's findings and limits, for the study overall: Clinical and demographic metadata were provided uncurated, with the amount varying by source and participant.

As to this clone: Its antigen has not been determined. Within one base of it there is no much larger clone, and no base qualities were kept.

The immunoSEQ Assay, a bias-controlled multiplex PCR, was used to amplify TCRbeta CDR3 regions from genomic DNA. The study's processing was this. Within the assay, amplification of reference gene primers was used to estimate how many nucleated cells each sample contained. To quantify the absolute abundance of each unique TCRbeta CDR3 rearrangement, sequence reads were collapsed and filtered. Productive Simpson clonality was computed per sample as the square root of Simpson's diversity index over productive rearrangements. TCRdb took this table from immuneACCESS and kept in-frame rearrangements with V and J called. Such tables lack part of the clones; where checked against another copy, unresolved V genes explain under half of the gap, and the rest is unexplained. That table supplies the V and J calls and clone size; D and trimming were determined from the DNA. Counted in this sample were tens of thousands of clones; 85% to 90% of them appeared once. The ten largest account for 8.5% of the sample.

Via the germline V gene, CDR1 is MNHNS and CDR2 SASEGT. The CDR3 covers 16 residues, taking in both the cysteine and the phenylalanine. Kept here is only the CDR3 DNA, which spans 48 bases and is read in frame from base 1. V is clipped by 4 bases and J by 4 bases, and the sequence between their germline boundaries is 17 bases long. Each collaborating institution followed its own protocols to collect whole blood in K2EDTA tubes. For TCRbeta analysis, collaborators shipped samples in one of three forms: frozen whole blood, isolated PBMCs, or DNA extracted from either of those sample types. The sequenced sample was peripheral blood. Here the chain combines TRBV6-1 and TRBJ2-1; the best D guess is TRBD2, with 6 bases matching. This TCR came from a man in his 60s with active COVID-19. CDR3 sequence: CASSGFSGGPYNEQFF. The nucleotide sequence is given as TGTGCCAGCAGTGGATTTAGCGGAGGACCTTACAATGAGCAGTTCTTC.